The rows below give T cell receptor beta chains drawn from one sample of a study of CD8+ T cells in alopecia areata. Produced via immunoSEQ multiplex PCR; TCRdb's table is partial and in-frame only. The data contain around 200,000 clones, 53% of them seen just once; the ten biggest clones take up 11%. The sequences come from CD8+ T cells sorted from blood, collected at week 24, from a patient treated with tofacitinib. The receptors derive from a human donor with alopecia areata. Each CDR3 is given with its conserved first and last residue. Each record gives: J gene, CDR3 length, D gene, V gene, clone size, CDR3 DNA, CDR3 protein. The D gene is left open where the match is weak. Expanded clones get a size class; other rows say once, few or many, or leave the size out.

TRBJ2-6	16	-	TRBV7-8	-	TGTGCCAGCAGCTTAAACAGGGTGGAGGGGGCCAACGTCCTGACTTTC	CASSLNRVEGANVLTF
TRBJ2-2	12	-	TRBV6-5	-	TGTGCCAGTTTCAGCGACACCGGGGAGCTGTTTTTT	CASFSDTGELFF
TRBJ1-1	15	TRBD1	TRBV4-3	-	TGCGCCAGCAGCAACTATCAGGGGGCGACGACTGAAGCTTTCTTT	CASSNYQGATTEAFF
TRBJ2-7	16	-	TRBV7-9	-	TGTGCCAGCAGCTCGACCCTATCCGGGACGCACCACGAGCAGTACTTC	CASSSTLSGTHHEQYF
TRBJ1-1	13	-	TRBV19	-	TGTGCCGCCAGGGGTGGGGGAAACACTGAAGCTTTCTTT	CAARGGGNTEAFF
TRBJ2-5	16	TRBD2	TRBV25-1	-	TGTGCCAGCAGTGAGTCTCAGCGGGGGGGTCGAGAGACCCAGTACTTC	CASSESQRGGRETQYF
TRBJ2-2	15	-	TRBV7-9	-	TGTGCCAGCAGTCTTACCGGGACACAAAACGGGGAGCTGTTTTTT	CASSLTGTQNGELFF
TRBJ2-2	15	-	TRBV28	few	TGTGCCAGCAGTTTAGGGGGTGCGAACACCGGGGAGCTGTTTTTT	CASSLGGANTGELFF
TRBJ2-1	15	TRBD2	TRBV4-3	-	TGCGCCAGCAGCCACCCGGGACTAGCGGACAATGAGCAGTTCTTC	CASSHPGLADNEQFF
TRBJ2-7	14	-	TRBV9	-	TGTGCCAGCAGCGTATTTGCGGGTTCCTACGAGCAGTACTTC	CASSVFAGSYEQYF
TRBJ2-1	15	TRBD2	TRBV14	-	TGTGCCAGCAGCCAAACCGGGACTAGTCACAATGAGCAGTTCTTC	CASSQTGTSHNEQFF
TRBJ2-3	14	-	TRBV11-2	-	TGTGCCAGCAGCCCGCTGGGGGGTGCAGATACGCAGTATTTT	CASSPLGGADTQYF
TRBJ2-7	14	-	TRBV25-1	-	TGTGCCAGCAGTGTGGGGGGCCAGTGGGCCGAGCAGTACTTC	CASSVGGQWAEQYF
TRBJ2-5	15	TRBD1	TRBV2	-	TGTGCCAGCAGTTCCCTTGGGACAGGGAAAAAGACCCAGTACTTC	CASSSLGTGKKTQYF
TRBJ2-3	15	TRBD1	TRBV12-5	-	TGTGCTAGTGGTTTGGGGGACAGGGTGACAGATACGCAGTATTTT	CASGLGDRVTDTQYF
TRBJ1-4	15	-	TRBV27	-	TGTGCCAGCAGTGCCAGCCGTGCAACTAATGAAAAACTGTTTTTT	CASSASRATNEKLFF
TRBJ2-7	17	TRBD2	TRBV10-3	few	TGTGCCATCAGTGAGGAGAGCGGGGGGGTCCCAGCGTACGAGCAGTACTTC	CAISEESGGVPAYEQYF
TRBJ2-1	16	TRBD2	TRBV27	few	TGTGCCAGCACTTATAGCGGGGGAAACGAATACAATGAGCAGTTCTTC	CASTYSGGNEYNEQFF
TRBJ1-2	12	-	TRBV30	-	TGTGCCTGGAGAATGGAGGGAGGTGGCTACACCTTC	CAWRMEGGGYTF
TRBJ2-5	14	-	TRBV5-1	-	TGCGCCAGCAGCCTCAGGGGTTATCGAGAGACCCAGTACTTC	CASSLRGYRETQYF
TRBJ2-7	13	TRBD1	TRBV10-1	-	TGCGCCAGCAGTGAGTCGACAGGGGTCGAGCAGTACTTC	CASSESTGVEQYF
TRBJ1-2	14	TRBD1	TRBV4-1	-	TGCGCCAGCAGCCCTGGACAGGGGGCAGGTGGCTACACCTTC	CASSPGQGAGGYTF
TRBJ2-6	17	-	TRBV4-3	-	TGCGCCAGCAGCCAAGACAGGGCTAACTCTGGGGCCAACGTCCTGACTTTC	CASSQDRANSGANVLTF
TRBJ2-7	15	-	TRBV6-1	-	TGTGCCAGCAGCGTGGGACCGTCGGTGTCCTACGAGCAGTACTTC	CASSVGPSVSYEQYF
TRBJ2-7	13	-	TRBV4-3	-	TGCGCCAGCAGCCAACACATGGGTTACGAGCAGTACTTC	CASSQHMGYEQYF
TRBJ1-1	12	-	TRBV6-1	few	TGTGCCAGCCCGGACCAATCTCGGGAGGCTTTCTTT	CASPDQSREAFF
TRBJ1-1	16	-	TRBV4-1	-	TGCGCCAGCAGCCAAGGATCCGTAGGGCTGAACACTGAAGCTTTCTTT	CASSQGSVGLNTEAFF
TRBJ2-3	16	-	TRBV2	few	TGTGCCAGCAGCGCCCCCGGAGGGGGTCAAGCAGATACGCAGTATTTT	CASSAPGGGQADTQYF
TRBJ1-2	15	-	TRBV2	-	TGTGCCAGCAGAGCCCGTGGGTCCCCCGCTAATGGCTACACCTTC	CASRARGSPANGYTF
TRBJ2-3	15	-	TRBV30	-	TGTGCCTGGAGTGTAGGACCGATAAGCACAGATACGCAGTATTTT	CAWSVGPISTDTQYF
TRBJ2-3	13	-	TRBV5-1	-	TGCGCCAGCCGGGCGGGGGCCACAGATACGCAGTATTTT	CASRAGATDTQYF
TRBJ2-1	16	-	TRBV4-2	-	TGTGCCAGCAGCCAAGAGGTAGGGGGCTCCTACAATGAGCAGTTCTTC	CASSQEVGGSYNEQFF
TRBJ2-3	14	TRBD2	TRBV9	-	TGTGCCAGCAGCGCCGGGGGGGCACGGGATACGCAGTATTTT	CASSAGGARDTQYF
TRBJ1-2	13	TRBD1	TRBV6-6	few	TGTGCCAGCAGCTTCGGGACAGGGGATGGCTACACCTTC	CASSFGTGDGYTF
TRBJ2-5	14	TRBD1	TRBV13	-	TGTGCCAGCAGCAAGAGACAGGGTCAAGAGACCCAGTACTTC	CASSKRQGQETQYF
TRBJ1-6	16	-	TRBV2	few	TGTGCCAGCAGCCGCCCGGGGGCGCCGGGTAATTCACCCCTCCACTTT	CASSRPGAPGNSPLHF
TRBJ2-1	14	TRBD2	TRBV4-1	once	TGCGCCAGCAGCCAAGAGACTAGCGCCGATGAGCAGTTCTTC	CASSQETSADEQFF
TRBJ2-2	12	-	TRBV7-3	-	TGTGCCAGCAGCTTAAGTGCAGGGGAGCTGTTTTTT	CASSLSAGELFF
TRBJ1-5	19	-	TRBV21-1	few	TGTGCCAGCAGCAAAGTTACCCCCGGGACAGGGGGGGGCAATCAGCCCCAGCATTTT	CASSKVTPGTGGGNQPQHF
TRBJ2-3	16	TRBD2	TRBV18	-	TGTGCCAGCTCACCACCGAGCGGGGAGGACACAGATACGCAGTATTTT	CASSPPSGEDTDTQYF
TRBJ2-1	14	-	TRBV19	-	TGTGCCAGTACCCCACGGGGGGCGGGCAATGAGCAGTTCTTC	CASTPRGAGNEQFF
TRBJ2-1	14	TRBD1	TRBV27	-	TGTGCCAGCAGTTTCTCGCCAGGGGGCCATGAGCAGTTCTTC	CASSFSPGGHEQFF
TRBJ2-6	13	-	TRBV29-1	few	TGCAGCGTTGAGCAAGCTGGGGCCAACGTCCTGACTTTC	CSVEQAGANVLTF
TRBJ1-2	12	-	TRBV2	-	TGTGCCAGCAGTGAAATAGGATATGGCTACACCTTC	CASSEIGYGYTF
TRBJ2-3	15	-	TRBV29-1	-	TGCAGCGTTGAAGGATTGGGGCTATCTACAGATACGCAGTATTTT	CSVEGLGLSTDTQYF
TRBJ2-5	16	-	TRBV2	-	TGTGCCAGCTCTTCTCCCCGGGACCGGGCCCAAGAGACCCAGTACTTC	CASSSPRDRAQETQYF
TRBJ1-2	14	TRBD1	TRBV14	-	TGTGCCAGCAGCCAAGGGACAGGGATCTATGGCTACACCTTC	CASSQGTGIYGYTF